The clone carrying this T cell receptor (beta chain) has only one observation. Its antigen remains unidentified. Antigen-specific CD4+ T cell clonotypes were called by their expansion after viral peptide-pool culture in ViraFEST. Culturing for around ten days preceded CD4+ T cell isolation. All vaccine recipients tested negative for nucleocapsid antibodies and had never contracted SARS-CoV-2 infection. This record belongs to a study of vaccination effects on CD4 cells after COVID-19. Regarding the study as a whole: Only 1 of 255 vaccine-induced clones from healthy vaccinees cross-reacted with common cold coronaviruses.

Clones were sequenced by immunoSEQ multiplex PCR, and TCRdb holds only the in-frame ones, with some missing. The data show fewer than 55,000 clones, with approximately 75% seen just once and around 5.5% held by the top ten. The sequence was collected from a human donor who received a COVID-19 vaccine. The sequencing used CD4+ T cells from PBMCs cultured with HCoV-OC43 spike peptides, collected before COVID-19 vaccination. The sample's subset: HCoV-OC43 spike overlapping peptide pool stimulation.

CDR3: CASRPSGADGYTF. The CDR3 region has the DNA TGTGCCAGCAGACCATCCGGGGCGGATGGCTACACCTTC. The gene calls are TRBV12-3 or TRBV12-4 and TRBJ1-2; D is perhaps TRBD1 (5 bases). V was cut by 6 bases and J by 6 bases, with 14 bases left in between. This CDR3 is 13 amino acids long.